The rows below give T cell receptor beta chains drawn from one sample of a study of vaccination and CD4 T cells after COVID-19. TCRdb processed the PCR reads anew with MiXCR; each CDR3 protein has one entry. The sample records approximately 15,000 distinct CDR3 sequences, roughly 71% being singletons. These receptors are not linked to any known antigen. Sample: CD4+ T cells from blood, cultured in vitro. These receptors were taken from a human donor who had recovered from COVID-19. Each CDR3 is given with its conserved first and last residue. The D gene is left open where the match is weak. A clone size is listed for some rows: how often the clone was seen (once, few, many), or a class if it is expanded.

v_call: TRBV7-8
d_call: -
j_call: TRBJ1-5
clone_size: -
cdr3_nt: TGTGCCAGCAGCTTAGGGGCACACCCTAGCAATCAGCCCCAGCATTTT
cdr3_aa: CASSLGAHPSNQPQHF

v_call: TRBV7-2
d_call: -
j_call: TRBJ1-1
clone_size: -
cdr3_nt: TGTGCCAGCAGCTTAAGGGGGGGTCAGGCTTCGAACACTGAAGCTTTCTTT
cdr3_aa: CASSLRGGQASNTEAFF

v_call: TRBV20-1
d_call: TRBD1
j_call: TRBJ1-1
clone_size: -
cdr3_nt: TGCAGTGCTAGTACACAGGGGTACACTGAAGCTTTCTTT
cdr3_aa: CSASTQGYTEAFF

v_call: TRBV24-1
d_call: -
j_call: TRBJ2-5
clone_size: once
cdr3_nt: TGTGCCACCAGTGATTTGAATGTGGGTTCGGAGACCCAGTACTTC
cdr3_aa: CATSDLNVGSETQYF

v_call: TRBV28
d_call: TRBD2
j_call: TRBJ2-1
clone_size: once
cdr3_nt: TGTGCCAGCAGACAGACTAGCGGTCTTGAGCAGTTCTTC
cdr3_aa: CASRQTSGLEQFF

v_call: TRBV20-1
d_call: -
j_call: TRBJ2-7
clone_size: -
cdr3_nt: TGCAGTGCCCCGGGCCGCTTTGAGCAGTACTTC
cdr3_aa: CSAPGRFEQYF

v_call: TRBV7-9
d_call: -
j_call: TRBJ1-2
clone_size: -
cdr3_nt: TGTGCCAGCAGTCCCTACACCTTC
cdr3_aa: CASSPYTF

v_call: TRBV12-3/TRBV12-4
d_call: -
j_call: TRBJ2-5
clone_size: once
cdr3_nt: TGTGCCAGCAGCCGGGGACTTGTGGAGACCCAGTACTTC
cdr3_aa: CASSRGLVETQYF

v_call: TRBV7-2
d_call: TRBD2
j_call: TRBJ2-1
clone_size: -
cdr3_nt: TGTGCCAGCAGCTCCCAGACTAGCGGGAGGGTGGCCTACAATGAGCAGTTCTTC
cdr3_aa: CASSSQTSGRVAYNEQFF

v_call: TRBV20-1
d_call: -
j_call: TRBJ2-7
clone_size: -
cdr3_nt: TGCAGACCAACTAGCCCCGGGCGGCCCTACGAGCAGTACTTC
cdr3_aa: CRPTSPGRPYEQYF

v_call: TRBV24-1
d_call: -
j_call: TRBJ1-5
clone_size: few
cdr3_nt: TGTGCCACCAGTGACGGGGGGACCCGAGGCAATCAGCCCCAGCATTTT
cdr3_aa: CATSDGGTRGNQPQHF